The 24 T cell receptor beta chains in this list originate from one sample, sequenced in a study of blood T cell repertoires in COVID-19. Profiling relied on immunoSEQ multiplex PCR, and the TCRdb table lists in-frame clones only, not all of them. The data show 300,000 to 400,000 clones, around 87% seen once. Sequencing was done on a sample of peripheral blood. The receptors here all came from a woman between 45 and 60 years old with active or convalescent COVID-19.

The rearrangement uses TRBV30 and TRBJ2-5; the match to TRBD1 covers 7 bases. The ends lost 7 bases at V and 4 bases at J; junction bases unmatched: 9. In germline, CDR1 is GTSNPN, CDR2 SVGIG (reference sequence). The CDR3 is 13 amino acids. The CDR3 reads CAFNQGVRETQYF. CDR3 bases: TGTGCCTTTAACCAGGGGGTGCGAGAGACCCAGTACTTC.

V usage is TRBV5-6 and J usage is TRBJ1-1, with unresolved D. This CDR3 is 15 amino acids long. The germline V gene encodes CDR1 SGHDT and CDR2 YYEEEE. The ends were cut back, 0 bases at V and 4 bases at J, with 13 bases in the middle. The CDR3 is CASSLARGWTTEAFF. CDR3 nucleotides: TGTGCCAGCAGCTTGGCTCGGGGATGGACCACTGAAGCTTTCTTT.

This clone occurred once. The chain carries TRBV5-1 and TRBJ2-1; 9 positions agree with TRBD1. J was trimmed by 2 bases and V by 7 bases; bases with no gene match: 4. CDR3 length equals 14 residues. CDR1 is SGHRS, CDR2 YFSETQ, per germline. CDR3 DNA sequence: TGCGCCAGCCAGGGACAGGGAGCCTACAATGAGCAGTTCTTC. As protein: CASQGQGAYNEQFF.

The V call is TRBV10-3, the J call TRBJ2-7; no reliable D call. Germline CDR1 reads ENHRY; CDR2 reads SYGVKD. The V gene lost 4 bases and the J gene lost 0 bases, with 7 bases spanning the gap. The CDR3 runs 13 residues. DNA for the CDR3: TGTGCCATCAGTGGCGAGAGCTCCTACGAGCAGTACTTC. Translation: CAISGESSYEQYF.

Comments on this clone: The sample holds other DNA sequences that translate to the same CDR3. The rearrangement links TRBV18 to TRBJ1-4; possibly TRBD1 for D (6 bases). Deletions cut 2 bases from V and 5 bases from J, with 9 bases between. From germline, CDR1 is KGHSH and CDR2 LQKENI. The CDR3 contains 14 residues. Here the CDR3 reads CASSPGQGNEKLFF. The CDR3 DNA reads as TGTGCCAGCTCACCAGGGCAGGGGAATGAAAAACTGTTTTTT.

This clone is a singleton in its sample. Here the CDR3 reads CAWNLGTGGLEETQYF. DNA for the CDR3: TGTGCCTGGAATCTCGGGACAGGGGGCTTGGAAGAGACCCAGTACTTC. The chain joins TRBV30 to TRBJ2-5, with 12 positions matching TRBD1. V shed 4 bases and J 3 bases; nucleotides not matched to a gene: 9. The CDR3 consists of 16 residues. The germline CDR1 and CDR2 sequences are GTSNPN and SVGIG (reference sequence).

The chain uses TRBV12-3 or TRBV12-4 and TRBJ1-1; possibly TRBD1 for D (5 bases). This CDR3 region has 13 residues. V was trimmed by 6 bases and J by 1 base, leaving 9 bases between them. In nucleotides, the CDR3 is TGTGCCAGCAGACTACAGGCGAACACTGAAGCTTTCTTT. It encodes CASRLQANTEAFF.

This clone appeared a single time. The chain recombines TRBV9 with TRBJ1-1, with 7 positions matching TRBD1. Germline V CDR1 and CDR2: SGDLS, YYNGEE. Germline trimming cut 3 bases from V and 2 bases from J; bases unmatched to any gene: 7. CDR3 size: 15 residues. CDR3 sequence: CASSAHRGPNTEAFF. The CDR3 DNA reads TGTGCCAGCAGCGCCCACAGGGGCCCTAACACTGAAGCTTTCTTT.

This sequence joins TRBV3-1 (or the pseudogene TRBV3-2) and TRBJ1-1; maybe TRBD1 (6 bases). V was cut by 0 bases and J by 7 bases, with 21 bases left in between. From germline, CDR1 is LGHDT and CDR2 YNNKEL (reference sequence). The CDR3 has 17 residues. The CDR3 region is CASSQDLRITGTLEAFF. DNA of the CDR3: TGTGCCAGCAGCCAAGATTTGAGAATTACTGGGACACTTGAAGCTTTCTTT.

The rearrangement joins TRBV5-1 to TRBJ2-2; 7 bases match TRBD2. The CDR3 is made up of 12 amino acids. Germline CDR1 SGHRS, CDR2 YFSETQ. The V gene end was trimmed by 7 bases and the J gene end by 6 bases; junction bases not matched to a gene: 3. CDR3 in amino acids: CASGREPGELFF. CDR3 DNA: TGCGCCAGCGGGCGGGAGCCCGGGGAGCTGTTTTTT.

This sequence joins TRBV28 and TRBJ2-1; TRBD2 matches 12 bases. From germline, CDR1 is MDHEN and CDR2 SYDVKM. V shed 6 bases, J shed 4 bases, and the junction held 10 bases outside the gene matches. The CDR3 extends over 17 amino acids. The CDR3 DNA reads as TGTGCCAGCAGCGCTCTTAAACTAGCGGGAGGTTACAATGAGCAGTTCTTC. Its translation: CASSALKLAGGYNEQFF. The full variable domain, completed using reference TRBV28 and TRBJ2-1, is DVKVTQSSRYLVKRTGEKVFLECVQDMDHENMFWYRQDPGLGLRLIYFSYDVKMKEKGDIPEGYSVSREKKERFSLILESASTNQTSMYLCASSALKLAGGYNEQFFGPGTRLTVL.

The chain links TRBV18 to TRBJ1-3, with 9 bases identical to TRBD1. Germline CDR1 is KGHSH and CDR2 is LQKENI. This CDR3 is 16 amino acids long. V dropped 1 base and J dropped 7; count of bases not matched to a gene: 8. The CDR3 region has the DNA TGTGCCAGCTCACCACTGGGGACAGGGATATCGAACACCATATATTTT. The encoded protein is CASSPLGTGISNTIYF.

This clone was found a few times. The V call is TRBV18, the J call TRBJ2-7, with D tentatively TRBD1 (6 bases). CDR3 length: 16 residues. Germline V lookup: CDR1 KGHSH, CDR2 LQKENI. The ends were cut back, 3 bases at V and 5 bases at J, with 20 bases in the middle. CDR3 nucleotide sequence: TGTGCCAGCTCACCCAGTTTTACACAGGGTTCCCACGAGCAGTACTTC. This encodes CASSPSFTQGSHEQYF. Based on the CDR3 plus reference TRBV18 and TRBJ2-7, the full variable domain is NAGVMQNPRHLVRRRGQEARLRCSPMKGHSHVYWYRQLPEEGLKFMVYLQKENIIDESGMPKERFSAEFPKEGPSILRIQQVVRGDSAAYFCASSPSFTQGSHEQYFGPGTRLTVT.

V usage is TRBV15 and J usage is TRBJ2-2, with a possible D match to TRBD1 (5 bases). The germline V gene encodes CDR1 LNHNV and CDR2 YYDKDF (reference sequence). Trimming stripped 5 bases from V and 6 bases from J, with 13 bases between. CDR3 size: 14 residues. The CDR3 loop reads CATSPRVQSGELFF. DNA of the CDR3: TGTGCCACCAGCCCCAGGGTTCAATCCGGGGAGCTGTTTTTT. The complete variable domain, with remaining parts taken from reference TRBV15 and TRBJ2-2, reads DAMVIQNPRYQVTQFGKPVTLSCSQTLNHNVMYWYQQKSSQAPKLLFHYYDKDFNNEADTPDNFQSRRPNTSFCFLDIRSPGLGDTAMYLCATSPRVQSGELFFGEGSRLTVL.

In this sample, this clone turned up once. The V gene is TRBV12-5, the J gene TRBJ2-3, with 10 bases matching TRBD2. Per the germline V gene, CDR1 is LGHNT and CDR2 is FRNRAP. V lost 0 bases and J lost 5; bases outside the gene matches: 17. This CDR3 comprises 20 residues. The CDR3 is CASGLVPKGVVAGGLDTQYF. CDR3 in DNA: TGTGCTAGTGGTTTGGTACCAAAAGGGGTAGTAGCGGGGGGCTTAGATACGCAGTATTTT.

The chain recombines TRBV6-2 or TRBV6-3 with TRBJ1-1; no clear D. Germline V gene data show CDR1 as MNHEY and CDR2 as SVGEGT. V was trimmed by 2 bases and J by 5 bases, leaving 12 bases between them. CDR3 size: 14 residues. The CDR3 protein is CASSYAAGKTEAFF. The CDR3 DNA is TGTGCCAGCAGTTACGCCGCGGGGAAGACTGAAGCTTTCTTT.

This chain links TRBV19 with TRBJ2-3; the D gene is possibly TRBD2 (5 bases). Looked up from germline, CDR1 is LNHDA and CDR2 is SQIVND (reference sequence). The CDR3 is made up of 17 amino acids. V lost 2 bases and J 2 bases, leaving 17 bases between the germline ends. The CDR3 sequence is CASSILASSHFTDTQYF. The CDR3 DNA reads TGTGCCAGTAGTATATTGGCTAGCAGCCACTTCACAGATACGCAGTATTTT.

The chain has TRBV5-1 and TRBJ2-4; the D gene is possibly TRBD2 (5 bases). V shed 0 bases and J shed 9 bases, with 16 bases lying between them. CDR1 is SGHRS, CDR2 YFSETQ, per germline. The CDR3 length is 15 residues. Here the CDR3 DNA reads TGCGCCAGCAGCTTGGAGGCTGCCCAAGGAGGCATTCAGTACTTC. This translates into CASSLEAAQGGIQYF.

The rearrangement uses TRBV7-2 and TRBJ2-2; 8 bases are shared with TRBD2. Germline CDR1 reads SGHTA; CDR2 reads FQGNSA. The CDR3 sequence is 16 residues long. Trimming took 5 bases from V and 3 from J; bases not matched to a gene: 8. CDR3 loop: CASSPRTSLYTGELFF. CDR3 coding DNA: TGTGCCAGCAGCCCTCGGACTAGCCTATACACCGGGGAGCTGTTTTTT.

The rearrangement uses TRBV15 and TRBJ1-1, with D tentatively TRBD1 (6 bases). The V and J ends lost 1 base and 0 bases respectively, with 9 bases between them. The germline V gene has CDR1 LNHNV and CDR2 YYDKDF (reference sequence). The length of the CDR3 is 15 residues. CDR3 protein: CATSRAGGLNTEAFF. The DNA for the CDR3 is TGTGCCACCAGCAGAGCGGGGGGGCTGAACACTGAAGCTTTCTTT.

The chain recombines TRBV6-2 or TRBV6-3 with TRBJ2-7; TRBD2 agrees at 11 bases. The CDR3 has 15 residues. Losses at the gene ends were 5 bases for V and 5 bases for J; bases not matched to a gene: 8. Germline V gene sequence: CDR1 MNHEY, CDR2 SVGEGT. Written as DNA, the CDR3 is TGTGCCAGCAGTGCCCATAGCGGGAGGGGCAACGAGCAGTACTTC. Translating it yields CASSAHSGRGNEQYF.

The V gene is TRBV29-1, the J gene TRBJ2-3; D possibly corresponds to TRBD1 (6 bases). CDR3 length equals 13 residues. In germline, CDR1 is SQVTM, CDR2 ANQGSEA. Trimming pared 7 bases from V and 2 bases from J, leaving 13 bases between. Written as DNA, the CDR3 is TGCAGCGCTTTGGGGGCCGCCACAGATACGCAGTATTTT. Protein sequence: CSALGAATDTQYF.

CDR3 in amino acids: CASSMRYGKYGYTF. The CDR3 DNA reads TGTGCCAGTAGTATGCGGTACGGCAAGTATGGCTACACCTTC. This rearrangement joins TRBV19 to TRBJ1-2, with D unclear. The CDR3 contains 14 residues. CDR1 is LNHDA and CDR2 is SQIVND in the germline V gene (reference sequence). The V end lost 3 bases, the J end lost 5 bases, and 13 bases lay between the germline ends.

Comment on this clone: The germline gene is not matched at one end of the junction; a read error may be the cause. This chain links TRBV18 with TRBJ2-7, with 8 bases that match TRBD1. The CDR3 is made up of 14 amino acids. Germline V gene data show CDR1 as KGHSH and CDR2 as LQKENI. CDR3 DNA sequence: TGTGCCAGCTCCCAGGGGACAGGACGATACGGGCAGTACTTC. This codes for CASSQGTGRYGQYF.